This T cell receptor beta chain derives from a study of T cell repertoires in cytomegalovirus infection. Germline assignment: CDR1 SEHNR and CDR2 FQNEAQ (reference sequence). The CDR3 extends over 13 amino acids. V shed 4 bases and J shed 7 bases, with 13 bases lying between them. This clonotype was picked up a small number of times. Its antigen is currently unknown. Via MiXCR, TCRdb re-called the reads, giving one row per CDR3 protein. Here the sample spans approximately 990,000 distinct CDR3 sequences, 25% to 40% being singletons. The study, taken as a whole, reports: CMV-specific HLA-C-restricted TCR beta clonotypes dominated the ex vivo response.

This TCR derives from a human donor in good health (CMV status not recorded). Some clones in this sample may be carry-over from other donors' samples. The source was cultured CD8+ T cells from PBMCs, collected from culture after CMV antigen stimulation. The V call is TRBV7-9, the J call TRBJ1-1; D is unclear. The CDR3 is CASSSWAGNEAFF. The CDR3 nucleotides read TGTGCCAGCAGCTCGTGGGCAGGTAATGAAGCTTTCTTT. The full variable domain, its missing parts supplied by reference TRBV7-9 and TRBJ1-1, is DTGVSQNPRHKITKRGQNVTFRCDPISEHNRLYWYRQTLGQGPEFLTYFQNEAQLEKSRLLSDRFSAERPKGSFSTLEIQRTEQGDSAMYLCASSSWAGNEAFFGQGTRLTVV.